The 7 T cell receptor beta chains given below trace back to one sample, sequenced in a study of T cells after yellow fever vaccination. In TCRdb, the 5' RACE reads were re-called with MiXCR into one record per CDR3 protein. The sample contains hundreds of thousands of distinct CDR3 sequences, around 3.6% of which appear only once. The specimen was PBMCs, collected on the day of the yellow fever booster vaccination. The receptors come from a man younger than 35 who received the YFV17D yellow fever vaccine.

In its sample, this clonotype was seen many times. V is TRBV5-4 and J is TRBJ2-7; 7 nucleotides line up with TRBD1. Trimming removed 0 bases from V and 2 bases from J; junction bases left unmatched: 2. Germline values: CDR1 SGHNT, CDR2 YYREEE (reference sequence). The CDR3 length is 14 residues. In nucleotides, the CDR3 is TGTGCCAGCAGCTTGGCAACAGGGGCCTACGAGCAGTACTTC. Translation: CASSLATGAYEQYF.

This clonotype was recorded many times. This sequence joins TRBV20-1 and TRBJ2-7; D call uncertain. V lost 3 bases, J lost 2 bases, and 20 bases lay in between. This CDR3 is built from 16 residues. The germline gives CDR1 DFQATT, CDR2 SNEGSKA (reference sequence). CDR3 DNA sequence: TGCAGTGCTAGGGACCGCTTAGCAGATACTACCTACGAGCAGTACTTC. This translates into CSARDRLADTTYEQYF.

This clonotype was counted between two and nine times. The chain links TRBV5-1 to TRBJ2-7, with D hard to call. V lost 0 bases to trimming and J lost 0 bases, with 7 bases between them. CDR3 length: 14 residues. Germline lookup yields CDR1 SGHRS and CDR2 YFSETQ. The CDR3 nucleotides read TGCGCCAGCAGCTTGGACAGTGCCTCCTACGAGCAGTACTTC. Translated: CASSLDSASYEQYF.

This clonotype was detected many times. The chain uses TRBV5-6 and TRBJ2-4; perhaps D is TRBD1 or TRBD2 (5 bases each). The CDR3 has 14 residues. Trimming removed 0 bases at V and 8 bases at J, with 12 bases between. Germline CDR1 is SGHDT and CDR2 is YYEEEE. CDR3 in DNA: TGTGCCAGCAGCTTGGGGTCGCTGGGGGACATTCAGTACTTC. The encoded protein is CASSLGSLGDIQYF. Full variable domain (remainder filled in from reference TRBV5-6 and TRBJ2-4): DAGVTQSPTHLIKTRGQQVTLRCSPKSGHDTVSWYQQALGQGPQFIFQYYEEEERQRGNFPDRFSGHQFPNYSSELNVNALLLGDSALYLCASSLGSLGDIQYFGAGTRLSVL.

This clonotype showed up many times. The V gene is TRBV5-1, the J gene TRBJ2-1, with 15 bases that match TRBD2. Germline V CDR1 and CDR2: SGHRS, YFSETQ. With 5 bases clipped from V and 10 bases from J, the junction kept 1 base outside the gene matches. CDR3 length equals 13 residues. The CDR3 reads CASRGTSGGEQFF. In nucleotides, the CDR3 is TGCGCCAGCAGAGGGACTAGCGGGGGGGAGCAGTTCTTC.

This clonotype was recorded a few times. The genes are TRBV5-1 and TRBJ1-5, with TRBD1 matching over 7 bases. Germline values: CDR1 SGHRS, CDR2 YFSETQ. V was clipped by 3 bases and J by 2 bases; unmatched bases: 5. This CDR3 is 15 amino acids long. CDR3: CASSSEGGRNQPQHF. The CDR3 DNA is TGCGCCAGCAGCTCGGAAGGGGGCCGCAATCAGCCCCAGCATTTT.

This clonotype was counted many times. This chain connects TRBV7-8 to TRBJ1-5, with D unresolved. The ends were cut back, 1 base at V and 3 bases at J, with 4 bases in the middle. The CDR3 runs 13 residues. Germline-derived CDR1 and CDR2 are SGHVS and FQNEAQ. CDR3: CASSLVNNQPQHF. CDR3 DNA sequence: TGTGCCAGCAGCTTAGTCAACAATCAGCCCCAGCATTTT. Together with reference TRBV7-8 and TRBJ1-5, the CDR3 gives the full variable domain: GAGVSQSPRYKVAKRGQDVALRCDPISGHVSLFWYQQALGQGPEFLTYFQNEAQLDKSGLPSDRFFAERPEGSVSTLKIQRTQQEDSAVYLCASSLVNNQPQHFGDGTRLSIL.